This T cell receptor (beta chain) was obtained from a study of response to subunit inactivated influenza vaccine. In TCRdb, the RT-PCR reads were re-called with MiXCR into one record per CDR3 protein. Here the sample spans 450,000 to 700,000 distinct CDR3 sequences, 11% to 15% being singletons. The ends were cut back, 4 bases at V and 5 bases at J, with 12 bases in the middle. In germline, CDR1 is LGHDT, CDR2 YNNKEL (reference sequence). CDR3 size: 13 residues. The receptor was isolated from a man between 45 and 60 years old who received an inactivated influenza vaccine. J is TRBJ2-7 and V is TRBV3-1; D unclear. Sample: PBMCs from blood, taken 11 to 12 days after vaccination. The CDR3, as DNA: TGTGCCAGCAGCCGGTCCCAGATCCACGAGCAGTACTTC. It is translated as CASSRSQIHEQYF.